The 28 T cell receptor beta chains below come from one sample, sequenced in a study of blood T cell repertoires in COVID-19. Sequencing used immunoSEQ multiplex PCR; TCRdb keeps in-frame clones, though not all of them. The sample contains 150,000 to 200,000 clones, roughly 82% of which appear only once. The sequencing input was PBMCs or T cells enriched from blood (not recorded which). The receptors were gathered from a woman aged 55-69 years with acute COVID-19.

The gene calls are TRBV18 and TRBJ2-1; possibly TRBD2 for D (6 bases). The V end was cut by 3 bases, the J end by 7 bases, with 16 bases between. The germline CDR1 and CDR2 sequences are KGHSH and LQKENI. CDR3 length: 15 amino acids. The CDR3 DNA reads TGTGCCAGCTCACCTTTGACCGGGAGTTTGAATGAGCAGTTCTTC. As protein: CASSPLTGSLNEQFF. Full variable domain (missing parts from reference TRBV18 and TRBJ2-1): NAGVMQNPRHLVRRRGQEARLRCSPMKGHSHVYWYRQLPEEGLKFMVYLQKENIIDESGMPKERFSAEFPKEGPSILRIQQVVRGDSAAYFCASSPLTGSLNEQFFGPGTRLTVL.

V is TRBV7-2 and J is TRBJ1-1; TRBD1 matches 7 bases. V was clipped by 7 bases and J by 4 bases; unmatched bases: 6. Looked up from germline, CDR1 is SGHTA and CDR2 is FQGNSA. The CDR3 is made up of 13 amino acids. CDR3 nucleotide sequence: TGTGCCAGCATTTTTCAGGGGGGCACTGAAGCTTTCTTT. Translation gives CASIFQGGTEAFF.

The chain joins TRBV19 to TRBJ1-1; 7 bases are a match to TRBD1. The CDR3 has 15 residues. Germline assignment: CDR1 LNHDA and CDR2 SQIVND (reference sequence). The junction had 4 bases not matched to a gene; V was cut back by 2 bases and J by 1 base. The CDR3 nucleotides are TGTGCCAGTAGTATACCCAACAGGGGGAACACTGAAGCTTTCTTT. It translates to CASSIPNRGNTEAFF.

This clone was observed a few times. The J gene is TRBJ2-1, the V gene TRBV5-5, with D perhaps TRBD1 (6 bases). Trimming took off 3 bases at V and 6 bases at J, with 16 bases between the two ends. The V gene's germline CDR1 is SGHKS and CDR2 YYEKEE (reference sequence). CDR3 length: 15 amino acids. The chain's CDR3 is CASSWGQGASNEQFF. Written as DNA, the CDR3 is TGTGCCAGCAGCTGGGGGCAAGGGGCCAGCAATGAGCAGTTCTTC. Full variable domain (remainder filled in from reference TRBV5-5 and TRBJ2-1): DAGVTQSPTHLIKTRGQQVTLRCSPISGHKSVSWYQQVLGQGPQFIFQYYEKEERGRGNFPDRFSARQFPNYSSELNVNALLLGDSALYLCASSWGQGASNEQFFGPGTRLTVL.

This clone was picked up one time. The chain joins TRBV7-2 to TRBJ2-3; TRBD2 agrees at 14 bases. The CDR3 length is 15 residues. Germline CDR1 reads SGHTA; CDR2 reads FQGNSA. V was pared by 4 bases and J by 10 bases, with 7 bases of the junction left unmatched. CDR3 amino acids: CASSSSGTSGRAQYF. CDR3 DNA: TGTGCCAGCAGCTCCTCCGGGACTAGCGGGAGAGCGCAGTATTTT.

This sequence joins TRBV7-2 and TRBJ1-2; TRBD1 might be the D (6 bases). The CDR3 extends over 13 amino acids. V lost 1 base and J lost 5, with 8 bases in between. CDR1 and CDR2 (germline): SGHTA, FQGNSA. In DNA form, the CDR3 reads TGTGCCAGCAGCTTAGACAGGGAGTATGGCTACACCTTC. It yields the protein CASSLDREYGYTF.

The chain joins TRBV9 to TRBJ1-1, with D maybe TRBD1 (6 bases). From germline, CDR1 is SGDLS and CDR2 YYNGEE. The CDR3 has 17 residues. V was clipped by 3 bases and J by 6 bases, with 24 bases between them. DNA of the CDR3: TGTGCCAGCAGCGACTCAGATACTGGACAGAGGGTCGCTGAAGCTTTCTTT. Amino acids: CASSDSDTGQRVAEAFF.

The V and J genes are TRBV3-1 (or the pseudogene TRBV3-2) and TRBJ2-2; the D gene is possibly TRBD1 (5 bases). The CDR3 length is 14 residues. The germline gives CDR1 LGHDT, CDR2 YNNKEL (reference sequence). Trimming removed 2 bases from V and 6 bases from J, with 10 bases in between. The CDR3 bases are TGTGCCAGCAGCCAAAGGAAAGGGGCCGGGGAGCTGTTTTTT. This translates into CASSQRKGAGELFF.

At least ten counts were recorded for this clone. This chain links TRBV7-9 with TRBJ1-1; tentatively, D is TRBD1 (6 bases). V gave up 5 bases and J gave up 5 bases, with 15 bases separating them. Germline assignment: CDR1 SEHNR and CDR2 FQNEAQ (reference sequence). This CDR3 is 14 amino acids long. The CDR3 sequence: CASSPGGRGTEAFF. As DNA, the CDR3 is TGTGCCAGCAGCCCAGGTGGCAGGGGAACTGAAGCTTTCTTT.

CDR3 residues: CAISDPDTITGELFF. The CDR3 bases are TGTGCCATCAGTGACCCCGACACGATCACCGGGGAGCTGTTTTTT. V gene TRBV10-3 combines with J gene TRBJ2-2; D is unclear. The ends were cut back, 3 bases at V and 4 bases at J, with 12 bases in the middle. The CDR3 runs 15 residues. Germline assignment: CDR1 ENHRY and CDR2 SYGVKD.

The CDR3 is CASSPQGMNTEAFF. The CDR3 DNA follows: TGTGCCAGCAGCCCCCAGGGAATGAACACTGAAGCTTTCTTT. The V gene is TRBV7-2, the J gene TRBJ1-1; maybe TRBD1 (5 bases). The V end was cut by 5 bases, the J end by 0 bases, with 10 bases between. Germline values: CDR1 SGHTA, CDR2 FQGNSA. The CDR3 loop spans 14 amino acids.

This sequence joins TRBV27 and TRBJ2-3; TRBD2 agrees at 7 bases. The germline V gene encodes CDR1 MNHEY and CDR2 SMNVEV (reference sequence). This CDR3 spans 16 amino acids. V trimming: 0 bases; J trimming: 0 bases; junction bases outside the gene matches: 3. In DNA form, the CDR3 reads TGTGCCAGCAGTTTATCGGCTAGCGGTAGCACAGATACGCAGTATTTT. Translating it yields CASSLSASGSTDTQYF.

The chain couples TRBV18 to TRBJ1-4, with D perhaps TRBD1 (5 bases). The germline V gene encodes CDR1 KGHSH and CDR2 LQKENI. The CDR3 consists of 15 residues. Trimming took off 2 bases at V and 5 bases at J, with 12 bases between the two ends. The CDR3 nucleotides are TGTGCCAGCTCACCAGGACAACACGAGAATGAAAAACTGTTTTTT. Its translation is CASSPGQHENEKLFF.

This sequence joins TRBV27 and TRBJ1-5; 7 bases fit TRBD1. V shed 4 bases and J 4 bases; nucleotides not matched to a gene: 13. The germline gives CDR1 MNHEY, CDR2 SMNVEV (reference sequence). The CDR3 extends over 17 amino acids. The CDR3, as DNA: TGTGCCAGCAGTTCCCTCTACACCTCAGGGGGGAATCAGCCCCAGCATTTT. Translated: CASSSLYTSGGNQPQHF.

V gene TRBV2 combines with J gene TRBJ2-1, with 8 bases fitting TRBD2. V trimming: 9 bases; J trimming: 3 bases; junction bases outside the gene matches: 7. There are 14 residues in the CDR3. From germline, CDR1 is SNHLY and CDR2 FYNNEI. The CDR3 protein is CASKPGGVYNEQFF. DNA of the CDR3: TGTGCCAGTAAACCGGGGGGGGTCTACAATGAGCAGTTCTTC.

This clone has a handful of counts. The chain joins TRBV5-4 to TRBJ2-2; 14 bases fit TRBD2. Trimming took 4 bases from V and 3 from J; bases not matched to a gene: 2. This CDR3 is 16 amino acids long. From germline, CDR1 is SGHNT and CDR2 YYREEE (reference sequence). In DNA form, the CDR3 reads TGTGCCAGCAGCCCGACTAGCGGGGGGGACACCGGGGAGCTGTTTTTT. Translation: CASSPTSGGDTGELFF.

The chain has TRBV7-9 and TRBJ2-3; D gene unclear. Germline V gene data show CDR1 as SEHNR and CDR2 as FQNEAQ (reference sequence). The CDR3 is 15 amino acids. Trimming removed 1 base from V and 0 bases from J, with 8 bases in between. Here the CDR3 DNA reads TGTGCCAGCAGCTTAGTGGCTTCTAGCACAGATACGCAGTATTTT. This codes for CASSLVASSTDTQYF.

The genes are TRBV3-1 (or the pseudogene TRBV3-2) and TRBJ2-4, with TRBD2 identical over 7 bases. CDR1 is LGHDT and CDR2 is YNNKEL in the germline V gene (reference sequence). V trimming: 3 bases; J trimming: 1 base; junction bases outside the gene matches: 3. The length of the CDR3 is 15 residues. CDR3 nucleotides: TGTGCCAGCAGCCACTGGGGGGGGGCCAAAAACATTCAGTACTTC. It yields the protein CASSHWGGAKNIQYF.

This clone was recorded a few times. The V and J genes are TRBV5-1 and TRBJ2-1; possibly TRBD2 for D (5 bases). From germline, CDR1 is SGHRS and CDR2 YFSETQ. CDR3 size: 14 residues. With 0 bases removed from V and 7 bases from J, the gap between germline ends came to 11 bases. The CDR3 loop reads CASSLGQEENEQFF. Here the CDR3 DNA reads TGCGCCAGCAGCTTGGGGCAGGAGGAAAATGAGCAGTTCTTC.

The chain uses TRBV24-1 and TRBJ2-3, with unresolved D. Looked up from germline, CDR1 is KGHDR and CDR2 is SFDVKD. The CDR3 runs to 16 residues. Trimming took 7 bases from V and 2 from J, leaving 18 bases between them. CDR3 amino acids: CATSAPRKLNTDTQYF. The DNA of the CDR3 is TGTGCCACCAGCGCCCCGCGTAAACTCAACACAGATACGCAGTATTTT.

This clone was detected a few times. The V and J genes are TRBV5-1 and TRBJ2-2, with TRBD1 matching over 7 bases. Germline V gives CDR1 SGHRS, CDR2 YFSETQ. The J segment lost 4 bases and the V segment lost 5 bases, leaving 8 bases of the junction unmatched. The CDR3 runs 15 residues. This CDR3 is CASRRFGTATGELFF. In nucleotides, the CDR3 is TGCGCCAGCAGACGGTTTGGGACAGCCACCGGGGAGCTGTTTTTT.

This clone appeared a few times. Here the CDR3 reads CASSLQAGGPNTGELFF. The CDR3 nucleotides are TGTGCCAGCAGCTTACAAGCGGGGGGGCCGAACACCGGGGAGCTGTTTTTT. The V call is TRBV7-2, the J call TRBJ2-2; 10 bases map to TRBD2. V dropped 2 bases and J dropped 0; count of bases not matched to a gene: 3. The CDR3 is made up of 17 amino acids. Germline V gives CDR1 SGHTA, CDR2 FQGNSA.

This chain connects TRBV3-1 (or the pseudogene TRBV3-2) to TRBJ1-6; D gene unclear. Germline CDR1 and CDR2: LGHDT and YNNKEL (reference sequence). This CDR3 is built from 15 residues. Trimming removed 6 bases from V and 7 bases from J, with 16 bases in between. This chain's CDR3 is CASSMGEAANSPLHF. The DNA for the CDR3 is TGTGCCAGCAGTATGGGAGAGGCGGCGAATTCACCCCTCCACTTT.

This chain links TRBV6-5 with TRBJ2-1, with TRBD2 identical over 8 bases. This CDR3 contains 15 residues. The V gene end was trimmed by 6 bases and the J gene end by 3 bases; junction bases not matched to a gene: 7. The germline gives CDR1 MNHEY, CDR2 SVGAGI. The CDR3 protein is CASRTSGSIYNEQFF. The CDR3 coding sequence is TGTGCCAGCAGGACAAGCGGGAGTATCTACAATGAGCAGTTCTTC.

The rearrangement links TRBV2 to TRBJ1-1; TRBD1 is a possible D gene (5 bases). CDR3 size: 16 residues. CDR1 is SNHLY and CDR2 is FYNNEI in the germline V gene. The V end was cut by 5 bases, the J end by 2 bases, with 18 bases between. The CDR3 DNA reads as TGTGCCAGCAGTTTTGCGACAGACAGCCTTAACACTGAAGCTTTCTTT. Translating gives CASSFATDSLNTEAFF.

J is TRBJ2-1 and V is TRBV10-3; 9 nucleotides agree with TRBD1. CDR1 and CDR2 (germline): ENHRY, SYGVKD. The CDR3 is 15 amino acids. Germline trimming cut 11 bases from V and 3 bases from J; bases unmatched to any gene: 11. CDR3 nucleotides: TGTGCCGCCTCAACCGGGACAGGGAGCTACAATGAGCAGTTCTTC. It is translated as CAASTGTGSYNEQFF.

The J gene is TRBJ2-5, the V gene TRBV5-6; D is ambiguous. The CDR3 consists of 16 residues. With 0 bases removed from V and 2 bases from J, the gap between germline ends came to 14 bases. CDR1 is SGHDT, CDR2 YYEEEE, per germline. CDR3: CASSLVALVRQETQYF. In DNA form, the CDR3 reads TGTGCCAGCAGCTTGGTCGCTCTAGTAAGACAAGAGACCCAGTACTTC.

The J gene is TRBJ1-2, the V gene TRBV7-6; D may be TRBD1 (6 bases). V dropped 5 bases and J dropped 6 bases, with 16 bases sitting between them. In germline, CDR1 is SGHVS, CDR2 FNYEAQ. The CDR3 totals 14 residues. The CDR3 nucleotides are TGTGCCAGCAGCACCGGACAGCCAGGAGATGGCTACACCTTC. Translation: CASSTGQPGDGYTF.